The 12 T cell receptor beta chains reported below all come from one sample, sequenced in a study of T cells in narcolepsy (dated by TCRdb to 2017 to 2018). Library preparation used the immunoSEQ multiplex PCR assay. This immuneACCESS table, as held by TCRdb, lists in-frame sequences with V and J called but not all clones. Of the missing ones, under half trace to an unresolved V gene in checked studies; the others have no known cause. The sample contains tens of thousands of clones, 79% of them found a single time. The top ten constitute 6.6% of the sample. The sequenced sample was memory (CD45RA-) CD4+ T cells from blood. In light of the paper, this sample's cell subset or site label describes: memory T cells sorted ex vivo from peripheral blood. The receptors derive from a human donor in good health.

The chain recombines TRBV2 with TRBJ2-3, with 10 bases matching TRBD1. There are 15 residues in the CDR3. V was clipped by 1 base and J by 5 bases; unmatched bases: 3. Germline assignment: CDR1 SNHLY and CDR2 FYNNEI. This chain's CDR3 is CASSEGQGAGDTQYF. The CDR3, as DNA: TGTGCCAGCAGTGAAGGACAGGGGGCGGGAGATACGCAGTATTTT.

The rearrangement uses TRBV7-8 and TRBJ2-7; possibly TRBD1 for D (6 bases). This CDR3 has 13 amino acids. In germline, CDR1 is SGHVS, CDR2 FQNEAQ. Trimming took 4 bases from V and 6 from J, leaving 13 bases between them. The CDR3 spells CASSSTGTREQYF. In DNA form, the CDR3 reads TGTGCCAGCAGCTCAACAGGGACCCGCGAGCAGTACTTC.

This chain links TRBV6-6 with TRBJ2-7; D assignment may be TRBD1 or TRBD2 (6 bases each). The germline V gene encodes CDR1 MNHNY and CDR2 SVGAGI (reference sequence). The CDR3 runs 14 residues. Trimming took 7 bases from V and 5 from J, leaving 18 bases between them. CDR3 sequence (DNA): TGTGCCAGCAATTTAGCCTCGGGGGCCCACGAGCAGTACTTC. Amino acids: CASNLASGAHEQYF.

J is TRBJ2-7 and V is TRBV29-1; 7 bases fit TRBD1. J was trimmed by 5 bases and V by 5 bases; bases with no gene match: 12. Per germline, CDR1 SQVTM and CDR2 ANQGSEA. The CDR3 runs to 14 residues. The DNA of the CDR3 is TGCAGCGTTTACCAGCCCAGGGGGAGCAACGAGCAGTACTTC. This translates into CSVYQPRGSNEQYF.

The CDR3 nucleotides read TGTGCCAGCAGTTACTCGGCTGGGACAGGTAACTACGAGCAGTACTTC. This sequence encodes CASSYSAGTGNYEQYF. The gene calls are TRBV6-5 and TRBJ2-7; TRBD1 agrees at 8 bases. This CDR3 has 16 residues. V was clipped by 0 bases and J by 3 bases; unmatched bases: 7. Germline-derived CDR1 and CDR2 are MNHEY and SVGAGI.

The chain is built from TRBV19 and TRBJ1-2; the D gene is possibly TRBD1 (6 bases). This CDR3 has 15 residues. Per germline, CDR1 LNHDA and CDR2 SQIVND (reference sequence). Trimming took off 5 bases at V and 4 bases at J, with 17 bases between the two ends. CDR3: CASSAPGHIIYGYTF. CDR3 nucleotide sequence: TGTGCCAGTAGTGCCCCGGGACACATTATCTATGGCTACACCTTC.

The CDR3 nucleotides are TGTGCCAGCAGGAGCGACGGAGACTACAATGAGCAGTTCTTC. This sequence encodes CASRSDGDYNEQFF. The chain employs TRBV2 and TRBJ2-1; unclear D gene. V lost 6 bases and J 3 bases, leaving 12 bases between the germline ends. The germline V gene encodes CDR1 SNHLY and CDR2 FYNNEI. This CDR3 has 14 amino acids.

The chain is built from TRBV29-1 and TRBJ2-7; 8 positions match TRBD2. The trim removed 2 bases at V and 0 bases at J, leaving 3 bases unmatched. From germline, CDR1 is SQVTM and CDR2 ANQGSEA. The CDR3 is 14 residues long. The CDR3 here is CSVELAGVSYEQYF. DNA of the CDR3: TGCAGCGTTGAACTAGCGGGTGTCTCCTACGAGCAGTACTTC.

V usage is TRBV10-3 and J usage is TRBJ2-7; 7 bases fit TRBD2. V trimming: 2 bases; J trimming: 5 bases; junction bases outside the gene matches: 3. The CDR3 length is 13 residues. Germline lookup yields CDR1 ENHRY and CDR2 SYGVKD. CDR3 sequence: CAISEGLEDEQYF. For the CDR3, the DNA is TGTGCCATCAGTGAGGGACTAGAGGACGAGCAGTACTTC.

This sequence joins TRBV7-2 and TRBJ2-3, with 8 bases aligning to TRBD2. Germline CDR1 reads SGHTA; CDR2 reads FQGNSA. The CDR3 is 16 amino acids. With V trimmed by 0 bases and J by 4 bases, 6 bases remained unmatched. The CDR3 DNA is TGTGCCAGCAGCTTAGCGGGGAGACTAGCGTCAGATACGCAGTATTTT. This encodes CASSLAGRLASDTQYF. The full variable domain, rest sourced from reference TRBV7-2 and TRBJ2-3, is GAGVSQSPSNKVTEKGKDVELRCDPISGHTALYWYRQSLGQGLEFLIYFQGNSAPDKSGLPSDRFSAERTGGSVSTLTIQRTQQEDSAVYLCASSLAGRLASDTQYFGPGTRLTVL.

Concerning this clone: The same CDR3 can be traced to other DNA sequences in this sample. The chain uses TRBV9 and TRBJ1-5; maybe TRBD1 (5 bases). The germline V and J ends were trimmed by 5 bases and 2 bases, with 11 bases remaining between them. This CDR3 is built from 14 residues. The germline gives CDR1 SGDLS, CDR2 YYNGEE. Here the CDR3 reads CASSGGDGNQPQHF. CDR3 nucleotides: TGTGCCAGCAGTGGGGGGGATGGCAATCAGCCCCAGCATTTT.

The chain has TRBV11-2 and TRBJ1-3, with a weak D call TRBD1 (5 bases). There are 14 residues in the CDR3. CDR1 is SGHAT, CDR2 FQNNGV, per germline. Between the trimmed V and J ends, which lost 4 bases and 1 base, there was a span of 8 bases. Here the CDR3 DNA reads TGTGCCAGCAGCTCCGACAGTTCTGGAAACACCATATATTTT. Translated, it gives CASSSDSSGNTIYF.